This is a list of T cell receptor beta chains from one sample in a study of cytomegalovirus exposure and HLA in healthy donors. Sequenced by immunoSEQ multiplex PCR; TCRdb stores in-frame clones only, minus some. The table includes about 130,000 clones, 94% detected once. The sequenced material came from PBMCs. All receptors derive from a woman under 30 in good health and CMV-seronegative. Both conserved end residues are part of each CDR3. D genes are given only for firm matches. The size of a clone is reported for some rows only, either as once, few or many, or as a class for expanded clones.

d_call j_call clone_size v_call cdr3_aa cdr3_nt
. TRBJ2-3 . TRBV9 CASSVEGEKDTQYF TGTGCCAGCAGCGTAGAGGGGGAAAAAGATACGCAGTATTTT
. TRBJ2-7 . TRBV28 CASSRESFEQYF TGTGCCAGCAGTAGGGAGTCTTTCGAGCAGTACTTC
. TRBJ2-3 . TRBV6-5 CASSYSGGTDTQYF TGTGCCAGCAGTTACTCTGGGGGGACAGATACGCAGTATTTT
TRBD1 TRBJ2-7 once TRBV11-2 CASSGTDRGSSSYEQYF TGTGCCAGCAGTGGTACGGACAGGGGTTCGAGCTCCTACGAGCAGTACTTC
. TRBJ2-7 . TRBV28 CASSYGRIGEQYF TGTGCCAGCAGTTACGGGAGAATAGGCGAGCAGTACTTC
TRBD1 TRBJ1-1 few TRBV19 CASGTGVASLPEAFF TGTGCCAGTGGGACAGGGGTGGCGTCCCTCCCAGAAGCTTTCTTT
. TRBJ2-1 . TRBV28 CASGGSSYNEQFF TGTGCCAGCGGGGGGTCCTCCTACAATGAGCAGTTCTTC
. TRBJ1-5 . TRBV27 CASSLWQGSQPQHF TGTGCCAGCAGTTTGTGGCAGGGGAGCCAGCCCCAGCATTTT
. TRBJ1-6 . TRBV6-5 CASSYLGGETSPLHF TGTGCCAGCAGTTACCTAGGCGGGGAGACTTCACCCCTCCACTTT
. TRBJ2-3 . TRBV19 CASSPSEGVYTDTQYF TGTGCCAGTAGCCCCTCGGAGGGTGTCTACACAGATACGCAGTATTTT
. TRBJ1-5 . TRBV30 CAWSGGQGGQPQHF TGTGCCTGGAGTGGCGGGCAGGGAGGACAGCCCCAGCATTTT
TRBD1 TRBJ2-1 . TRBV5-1 CASTLQGFGYNEQFF TGCGCCAGCACCCTACAGGGGTTCGGGTACAATGAGCAGTTCTTC
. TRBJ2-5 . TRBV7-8 CASSLSGPLQETQYF TGTGCCAGCAGCTTGAGCGGGCCCCTCCAAGAGACCCAGTACTTC
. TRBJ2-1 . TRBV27 CASSFTAPSGNEQFF TGTGCCAGCAGTTTTACAGCCCCCTCTGGCAATGAGCAGTTCTTC
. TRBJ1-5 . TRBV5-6 CASSLGQGGQPQHF TGTGCCAGCAGCTTGGGGCAGGGCGGCCAGCCCCAGCATTTT
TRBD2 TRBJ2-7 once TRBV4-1 CASSPPSASGDYEQYF TGCGCCAGCAGCCCCCCCTCGGCCAGCGGGGACTACGAGCAGTACTTC
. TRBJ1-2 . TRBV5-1 CASSLGVQRGTGYTF TGCGCCAGCAGCTTGGGTGTACAGAGGGGGACAGGCTACACCTTC
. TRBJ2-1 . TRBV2 CASSLNEQFF TGTGCCAGCAGTCTGAATGAGCAGTTCTTC
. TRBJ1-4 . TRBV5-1 CASSLVSPGDEKLFF TGCGCCAGCAGCTTGGTATCACCGGGTGATGAAAAACTGTTTTTT
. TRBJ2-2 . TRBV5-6 CASSFGLRHLETGELFF TGTGCCAGCAGCTTTGGGCTGCGACATCTCGAAACCGGGGAGCTGTTTTTT
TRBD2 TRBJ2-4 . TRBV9 CASSVSSGGSGNIQYF TGTGCCAGCAGCGTTAGTAGCGGGGGGAGTGGAAACATTCAGTACTTC
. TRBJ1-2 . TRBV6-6 CASSQRSGGYTF TGTGCCAGCAGTCAGCGGTCCGGTGGCTACACCTTC
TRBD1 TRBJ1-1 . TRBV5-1 CASSTRTGEAFF TGCGCCAGCAGCACAAGGACAGGTGAAGCTTTCTTT
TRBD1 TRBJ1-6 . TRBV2 CASKPGTGGNSPLHF TGTGCCAGCAAACCGGGGACAGGGGGTAATTCACCCCTCCACTTT
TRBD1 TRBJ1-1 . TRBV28 CASSPILRDRAFEAFF TGTGCCAGCAGCCCAATCCTCCGGGACAGGGCTTTTGAAGCTTTCTTT
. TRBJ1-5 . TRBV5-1 CASSRDSSNQPQHF TGCGCCAGCAGCCGTGACAGTAGCAATCAGCCCCAGCATTTT
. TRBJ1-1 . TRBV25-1 CASSENRATEAFF TGTGCCAGCAGTGAAAACAGGGCCACTGAAGCTTTCTTT
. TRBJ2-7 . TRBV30 CAWKGSYEQYF TGTGCCTGGAAGGGGTCCTACGAGCAGTACTTC
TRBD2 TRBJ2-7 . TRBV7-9 CASSLGLAYEQYF TGTGCCAGCAGCTTAGGACTAGCGTACGAGCAGTACTTC
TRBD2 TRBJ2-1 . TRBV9 CASSVGLAGVEQFF TGTGCCAGCAGCGTTGGACTAGCGGGAGTTGAGCAGTTCTTC
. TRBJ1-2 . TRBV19 CASSIDADSRNYGYTF TGTGCCAGTAGTATAGATGCCGACAGCCGTAACTATGGCTACACCTTC
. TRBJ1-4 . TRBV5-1 CASNLGGNEKLFF TGCGCCAGCAACTTAGGGGGTAATGAAAAACTGTTTTTT
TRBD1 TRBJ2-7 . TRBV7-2 CASSYGTGGFEQYF TGTGCCAGCAGCTACGGGACAGGGGGATTCGAGCAGTACTTC
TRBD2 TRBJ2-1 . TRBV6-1 CASSDAGGPRYEQFF TGTGCCAGCAGTGACGCGGGGGGGCCGAGGTATGAGCAGTTCTTC
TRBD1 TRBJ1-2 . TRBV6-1 CASRETGARGGYTF TGTGCCAGCAGGGAGACAGGGGCGCGTGGTGGCTACACCTTC
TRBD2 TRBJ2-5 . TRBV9 CASSVVTSGGEETQYF TGTGCCAGCAGCGTAGTGACTAGCGGGGGGGAAGAGACCCAGTACTTC
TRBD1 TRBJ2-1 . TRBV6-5 CASSFTTGFSQNEQFF TGTGCCAGCAGTTTCACGACAGGGTTCTCCCAAAATGAGCAGTTCTTC
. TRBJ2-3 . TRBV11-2 CASSLIGTASTDTQYF TGTGCCAGCAGCTTAATCGGTACAGCTAGCACAGATACGCAGTATTTT
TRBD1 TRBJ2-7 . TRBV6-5 CASNDRDRGYEQYF TGTGCCAGCAACGACCGGGACAGGGGCTACGAGCAGTACTTC
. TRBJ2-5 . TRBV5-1 CASSLVGEPQETQYF TGCGCCAGCAGCTTGGTAGGGGAACCCCAAGAGACCCAGTACTTC
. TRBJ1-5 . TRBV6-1 CASSESGGQPQHF TGTGCCAGCAGTGAATCGGGGGGTCAGCCCCAGCATTTT
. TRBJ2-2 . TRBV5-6 CASSFFQVTGELFF TGTGCCAGCAGCTTTTTCCAGGTCACCGGGGAGCTGTTTTTT